This TCR beta chain was found in a study of OX40 agonist ivuxolimab in advanced cancers. Study background: Every patient in dose escalation had hepatocellular carcinoma, melanoma, renal cell or head and neck cancer.

Trimming took 5 bases from V and 0 from J, leaving 19 bases between them. The length of the CDR3 is 17 residues. Germline CDR1 and CDR2: PRHDT and FYEKMQ (reference sequence). Using immunoSEQ multiplex PCR, the repertoire was profiled, and TCRdb retains in-frame clones only, with some absent. Seen here are about 72,000 clones, under 95% observed once, and the top ten hold about 5.5%. The chain uses TRBV13 and TRBJ1-1; D uncertain. Source: CD4+ or CD8+ T cells sorted from blood, taken in a trial of the OX40 agonist ivuxolimab. The TCR sequence derives from an adult with an advanced solid tumor such as melanoma, head and neck, liver or kidney cancer. This chain's CDR3 is CASSNRARAGMNTEAFF. The CDR3 DNA sequence: TGTGCCAGCAGCAACCGGGCCCGGGCCGGAATGAACACTGAAGCTTTCTTT.